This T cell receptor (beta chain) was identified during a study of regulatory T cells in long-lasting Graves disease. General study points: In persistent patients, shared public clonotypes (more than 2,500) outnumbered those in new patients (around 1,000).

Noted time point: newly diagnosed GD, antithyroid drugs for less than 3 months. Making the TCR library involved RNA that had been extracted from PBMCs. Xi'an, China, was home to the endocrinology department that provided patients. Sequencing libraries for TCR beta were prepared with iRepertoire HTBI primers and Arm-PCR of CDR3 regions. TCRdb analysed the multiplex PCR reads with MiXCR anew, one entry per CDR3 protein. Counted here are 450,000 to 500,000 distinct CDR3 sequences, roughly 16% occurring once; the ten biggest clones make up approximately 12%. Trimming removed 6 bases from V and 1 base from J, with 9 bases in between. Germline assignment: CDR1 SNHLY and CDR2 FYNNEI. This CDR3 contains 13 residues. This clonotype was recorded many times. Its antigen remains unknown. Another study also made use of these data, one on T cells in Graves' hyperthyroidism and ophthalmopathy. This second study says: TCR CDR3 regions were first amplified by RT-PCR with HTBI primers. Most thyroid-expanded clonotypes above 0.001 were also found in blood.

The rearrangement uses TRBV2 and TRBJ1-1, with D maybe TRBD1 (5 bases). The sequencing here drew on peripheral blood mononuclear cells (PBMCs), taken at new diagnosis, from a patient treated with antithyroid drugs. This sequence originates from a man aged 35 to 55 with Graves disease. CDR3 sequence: CASRGPGNTEAFF. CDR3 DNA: TGTGCCAGCAGGGGGCCAGGGAACACTGAAGCTTTCTTT.